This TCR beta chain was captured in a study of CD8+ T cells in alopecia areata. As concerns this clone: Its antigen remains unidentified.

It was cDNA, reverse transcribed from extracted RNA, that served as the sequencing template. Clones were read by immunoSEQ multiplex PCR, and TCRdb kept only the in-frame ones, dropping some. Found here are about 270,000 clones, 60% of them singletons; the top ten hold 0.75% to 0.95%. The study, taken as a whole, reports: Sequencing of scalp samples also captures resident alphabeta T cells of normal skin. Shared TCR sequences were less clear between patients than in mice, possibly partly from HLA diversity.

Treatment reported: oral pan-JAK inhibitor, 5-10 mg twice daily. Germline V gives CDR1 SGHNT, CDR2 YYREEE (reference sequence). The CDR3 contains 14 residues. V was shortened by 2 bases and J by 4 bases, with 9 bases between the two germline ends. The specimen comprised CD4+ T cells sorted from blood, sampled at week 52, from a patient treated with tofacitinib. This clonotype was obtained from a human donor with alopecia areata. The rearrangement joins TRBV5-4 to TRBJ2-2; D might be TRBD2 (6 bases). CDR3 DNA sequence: TGTGCCAGCAGCTTAGGAGGGCCCACCGGGGAGCTGTTTTTT. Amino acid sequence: CASSLGGPTGELFF.